Described below is a single TCR beta chain sequence and its context. The ends were cut back, 0 bases at V and 1 base at J, with 6 bases in the middle. The length of the CDR3 is 15 residues. Germline V CDR1 and CDR2: MNHNS, SASEGT. The source of the sample is a study of blood T cell repertoires in COVID-19. Overall study: Acute and convalescent COVID-19 samples came from the United States, Italy and Spain. From T cells, B-cell-depleted T cells, or PBMCs came the material, which was cDNA or gDNA.

In the original analysis: Quantification of nucleated cells was approximated via reference gene primer amplification. Sequenced by immunoSEQ multiplex PCR; TCRdb stores in-frame clones only, minus some. That table is the source of V, J and clone size, and D and trimming were worked out from the DNA. The repertoire holds about 290,000 clones, with around four fifths as singletons. The sequenced sample consisted of peripheral blood. The sequence was collected from a woman between 50 and 59 years old with active or convalescent COVID-19. The rearrangement joins TRBV6-1 to TRBJ2-2; the D gene is possibly TRBD2 (5 bases). The CDR3 reads CASSEAAGNTGELFF. In DNA form, the CDR3 reads TGTGCCAGCAGTGAAGCGGCGGGGAACACCGGGGAGCTGTTTTTT.